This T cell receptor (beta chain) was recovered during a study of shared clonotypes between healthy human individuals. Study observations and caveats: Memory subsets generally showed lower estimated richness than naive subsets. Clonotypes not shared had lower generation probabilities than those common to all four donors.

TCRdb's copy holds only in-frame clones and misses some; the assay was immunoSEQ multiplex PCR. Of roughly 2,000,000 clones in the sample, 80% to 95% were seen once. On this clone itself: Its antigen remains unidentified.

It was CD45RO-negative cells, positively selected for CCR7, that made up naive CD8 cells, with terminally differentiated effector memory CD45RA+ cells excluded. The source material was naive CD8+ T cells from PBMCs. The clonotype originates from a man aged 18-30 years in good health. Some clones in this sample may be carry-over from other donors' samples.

The chain's CDR3 is CASSLSNVHGETQYF. In DNA, the CDR3 is TGTGCCAGCAGTTTATCCAACGTTCACGGGGAGACCCAGTACTTC. The chain carries TRBV27 and TRBJ2-5; no firm D call. Trimming left V 0 bases short and J 5 bases short, with 13 bases between. This CDR3 comprises 15 residues. Germline-derived CDR1 and CDR2 are MNHEY and SMNVEV (reference sequence).